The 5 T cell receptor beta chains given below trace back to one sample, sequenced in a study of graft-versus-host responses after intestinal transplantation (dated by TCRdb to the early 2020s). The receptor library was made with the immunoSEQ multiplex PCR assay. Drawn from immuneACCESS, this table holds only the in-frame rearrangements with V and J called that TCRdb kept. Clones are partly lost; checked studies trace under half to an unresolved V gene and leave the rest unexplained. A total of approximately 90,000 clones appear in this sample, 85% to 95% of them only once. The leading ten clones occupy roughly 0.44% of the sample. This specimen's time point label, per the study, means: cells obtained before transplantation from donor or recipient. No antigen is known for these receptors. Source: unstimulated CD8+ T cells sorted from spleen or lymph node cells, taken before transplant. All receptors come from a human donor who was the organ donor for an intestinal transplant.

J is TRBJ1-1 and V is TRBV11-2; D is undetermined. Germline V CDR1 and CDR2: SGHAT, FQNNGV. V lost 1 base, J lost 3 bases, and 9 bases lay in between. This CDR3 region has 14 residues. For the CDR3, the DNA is TGTGCCAGCAGCTTAGCTTGGGGAGACACTGAAGCTTTCTTT. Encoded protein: CASSLAWGDTEAFF.

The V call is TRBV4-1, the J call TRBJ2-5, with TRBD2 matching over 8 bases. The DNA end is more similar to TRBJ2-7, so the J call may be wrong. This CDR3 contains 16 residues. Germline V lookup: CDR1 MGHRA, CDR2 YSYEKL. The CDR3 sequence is CASSQGGGGYSYEQYF. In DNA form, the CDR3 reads TGCGCCAGCAGCCAAGGTGGCGGGGGGTATAGCTACGAGCAGTACTTC.

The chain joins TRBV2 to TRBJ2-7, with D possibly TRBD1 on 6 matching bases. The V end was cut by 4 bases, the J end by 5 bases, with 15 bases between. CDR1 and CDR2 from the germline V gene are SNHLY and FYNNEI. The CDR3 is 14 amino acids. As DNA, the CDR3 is TGTGCCAGCAGTGGATTGAACAGGGACCACGAGCAGTACTTC. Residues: CASSGLNRDHEQYF.

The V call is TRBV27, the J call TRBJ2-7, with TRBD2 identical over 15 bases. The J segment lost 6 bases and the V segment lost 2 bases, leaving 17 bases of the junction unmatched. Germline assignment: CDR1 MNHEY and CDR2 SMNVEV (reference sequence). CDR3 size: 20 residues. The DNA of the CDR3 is TGTGCCAGCAGTTTAGGGCTAAGGACTAGCGGGGGGGCGGAAATCGGCGAGCAGTACTTC. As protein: CASSLGLRTSGGAEIGEQYF.

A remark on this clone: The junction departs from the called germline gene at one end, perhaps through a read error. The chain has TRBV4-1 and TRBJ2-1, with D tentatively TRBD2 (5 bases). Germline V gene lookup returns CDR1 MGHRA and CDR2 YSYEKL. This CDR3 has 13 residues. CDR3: CARSQGPADEQFF. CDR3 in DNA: TGCGCCAGAAGCCAAGGGCCAGCGGATGAGCAGTTCTTC.